This T cell receptor (beta chain) was found in a study of PD-1 blockade in classical Hodgkin lymphoma. V lost 10 bases to trimming and J lost 1 base; unmatched junction nucleotides: 13. The V gene's germline CDR1 is ENHRY and CDR2 SYGVKD. CDR3 size: 17 residues. Some clones are missing from TCRdb's copy, which holds only in-frame ones; the method was immunoSEQ multiplex PCR. This table holds under 20,000 clones, about two thirds found once. Relapse after autologous stem cell transplantation occurred in every patient, and brentuximab vedotin exposure varied. Complete response, partial response or progressive disease were the best responses.

The TCR sequence derives from a human donor with classical Hodgkin lymphoma. The sample consisted of peripheral blood mononuclear cells (PBMCs), taken before the second cycle of nivolumab. This sequence joins TRBV10-3 and TRBJ2-3; TRBD2 matches 11 bases. CDR3 sequence reads: CATRTTSGRSGTDTQYF. In nucleotides, the CDR3 is TGTGCCACCCGGACAACTAGCGGGAGATCGGGCACAGATACGCAGTATTTT.